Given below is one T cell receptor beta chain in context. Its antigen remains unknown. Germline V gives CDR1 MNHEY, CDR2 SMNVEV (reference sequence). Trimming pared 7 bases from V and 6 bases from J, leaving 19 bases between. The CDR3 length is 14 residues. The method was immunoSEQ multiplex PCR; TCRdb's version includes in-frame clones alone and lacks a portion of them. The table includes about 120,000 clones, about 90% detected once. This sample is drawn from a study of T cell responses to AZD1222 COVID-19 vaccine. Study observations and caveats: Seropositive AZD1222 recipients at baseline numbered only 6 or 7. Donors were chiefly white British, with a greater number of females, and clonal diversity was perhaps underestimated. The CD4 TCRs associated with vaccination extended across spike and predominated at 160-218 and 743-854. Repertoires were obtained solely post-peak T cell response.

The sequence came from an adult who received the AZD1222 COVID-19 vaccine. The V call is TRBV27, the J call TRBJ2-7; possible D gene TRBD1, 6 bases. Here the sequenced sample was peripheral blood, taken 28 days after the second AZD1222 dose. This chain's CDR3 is CASTDNREVCEQYF. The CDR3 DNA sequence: TGTGCCAGCACCGACAACAGGGAAGTGTGCGAGCAGTACTTC.